This entry describes one T cell receptor (beta chain). Its target is not known. The data belong to a study of PD-1 blockade in classical Hodgkin lymphoma. Study observations and caveats: What drove the repertoire differences, possibly disease activity or prior therapy, has not been defined. Reports indicated that newly diagnosed patients had lower baseline TCR diversity than healthy donors did.

Brentuximab vedotin exposure varied among the patients, all of whom had relapsed after autologous stem cell transplantation. Clones were sequenced by immunoSEQ multiplex PCR, and TCRdb holds only the in-frame ones, with some missing. The sample contains some 17,000 clones, roughly 87% of which appear only once. J lost 10 bases, V lost 5 bases, and 8 bases had no gene match. The CDR3 extends over 14 amino acids. Germline V CDR1 and CDR2: MNHEY, SMNVEV (reference sequence). This sequence was found in a human donor with classical Hodgkin lymphoma. The chain recombines TRBV27 with TRBJ1-4; 9 bases map to TRBD1. Source: peripheral blood mononuclear cells (PBMCs), taken before the second cycle of nivolumab. CDR3 in DNA: TGTGCCAGCAGTCCGACAGGGGGGCAGCGAAAACTGTTTTTT. Translation gives CASSPTGGQRKLFF. Complete variable domain (other parts from reference TRBV27 and TRBJ1-4): EAQVTQNPRYLITVTGKKLTVTCSQNMNHEYMSWYRQDPGLGLRQIYYSMNVEVTDKGDVPEGYKVSRKEKRNFPLILESPSPNQTSLYFCASSPTGGQRKLFFGSGTQLSVL.